These 8 T cell receptor beta chains were sequenced from one sample in a study of healthy donors' naive CD4 and CD8 T cells (dated by TCRdb to the mid-2010s). The listed sequencing device is 454 GS FLX Titanium. A previously published linear amplification protocol was used to build the TCR libraries, starting from about 0.55 ug of total RNA. TCRdb ran its own pipeline on the public reads, namely fastp trimming at Q25 and MiXCR clone calling, and kept in-frame beta chains. Rows are combined by CDR3 protein, so each entry shows the most common genes and DNA. This sample comprises about 180,000 distinct CDR3 sequences, about 70% of them detected only once. Less than 2.5% of the sample goes to the ten largest clones. Sequenced: naive CD4+ and CD8+ T cells sorted from blood, pooled from several donors. According to the study, the label for this sample's cell subset or site signals: FACS-sorted naive CD4+ (CD45RO-CD45RA+) and naive CD8+ (CD45RA+CD27bright) T cells. Receptors originate from a pool of human donors in good health; the sample pools cells from several healthy donors.

This clonotype was recorded only once. The chain couples TRBV29-1 to TRBJ1-1; D gene ambiguous. This CDR3 contains 12 residues. Germline assignment: CDR1 SQVTM and CDR2 ANQGSEA. V gave up 3 bases and J gave up 4 bases, with 9 bases separating them. In DNA form, the CDR3 reads TGCAGCGTTGATAGGAGTGGCACTGAAGCTTTCTTT. Translation: CSVDRSGTEAFF.

The chain recombines TRBV2 with TRBJ1-5; D unclear. V lost 5 bases to trimming and J lost 7 bases, with 12 bases between them. Germline loops: CDR1 SNHLY, CDR2 FYNNEI. The CDR3 totals 13 residues. The CDR3 DNA sequence: TGTGCCAGCAGTCCTAACAATCGCCAGCCCCAGCATTTT. Translation: CASSPNNRQPQHF.

This sequence joins TRBV19 and TRBJ1-1; D call uncertain. The CDR3 is 15 amino acids. V gave up 4 bases and J gave up 3 bases, with 15 bases separating them. Germline CDR1 is LNHDA and CDR2 is SQIVND (reference sequence). CDR3 in amino acids: CASSNGPGWDTEAFF. The CDR3 nucleotides are TGTGCCAGTAGTAATGGACCGGGATGGGACACTGAAGCTTTCTTT.

Turning to this clonotype: One end of the junction varies from germline; a read error may be responsible. The V and J genes are TRBV6-5 and TRBJ2-6; TRBD1 aligns across 10 bases. Germline lookup yields CDR1 MNHEY and CDR2 SVGAGI. This CDR3 has 19 residues. In DNA, the CDR3 is TGTGCCAGCAGCCTGACAGGGGGCGCGGGACAGTCTGGGGTCAACGTCCTGACTTTC. Its protein is CASSLTGGAGQSGVNVLTF.

The chain combines TRBV14 with TRBJ1-2, with a weak D call TRBD1 (5 bases). Per germline, CDR1 SGHDN and CDR2 FVKESK. Between the trimmed V and J ends, which lost 1 base and 8 bases, there was a span of 11 bases. The CDR3 has 13 residues. The CDR3, as DNA: TGTGCCAGCAGCCAAGGTTCAGGGCTGGGCTACACCTTC. This gives the protein CASSQGSGLGYTF.

The V and J genes are TRBV6-5 and TRBJ1-5; D uncertain. The CDR3 is 15 residues long. V was shortened by 0 bases and J by 5 bases, with 11 bases between the two germline ends. The V gene's germline CDR1 is MNHEY and CDR2 SVGAGI. CDR3 bases: TGTGCCAGCAGTTACTCGATAGGGCCGTATCAGCCCCAGCATTTT. Translation gives CASSYSIGPYQPQHF.

The V gene is TRBV12-3 or TRBV12-4, the J gene TRBJ2-5; a possible D gene is TRBD1 (6 bases). V was trimmed by 3 bases and J by 5 bases, leaving 16 bases between them. The CDR3 consists of 15 residues. CDR3: CASSFQEGVWETQYF. DNA for the CDR3: TGTGCCAGCAGTTTCCAAGAGGGGGTCTGGGAGACCCAGTACTTC.

The chain has TRBV6-5 and TRBJ2-1; 7 nucleotides match TRBD1. The CDR3 runs to 14 residues. V lost 4 bases to trimming and J lost 2 bases; unmatched junction nucleotides: 2. The germline V gene has CDR1 MNHEY and CDR2 SVGAGI. Here the CDR3 reads CASSSTGPYNEQFF. CDR3 sequence (DNA): TGTGCCAGCAGTTCGACAGGGCCCTACAATGAGCAGTTCTTC.